The clone carrying this T cell receptor (beta chain) has more than one count but fewer than ten. As yet, its antigen is unknown. These data are taken from a study of TIL therapy for anti-PD-1-resistant metastatic lung cancer. Findings of the study overall: Patients were highly selected, enriched for treatment-naive, never-smoker and oncogene-addicted cases.

CDR1 is MNHEY and CDR2 is SMNVEV in the germline V gene (reference sequence). This CDR3 spans 15 amino acids. Losses at the gene ends were 3 bases for V and 8 bases for J; bases not matched to a gene: 11. The immunoSEQ assay was v3. TCRdb's copy holds only in-frame clones and misses some; the assay was immunoSEQ multiplex PCR. Altogether 45,000 to 75,000 clones are present, around nine tenths being singletons, with the ten largest covering 2.5% to 3%. Time point denoted: pre-treatment sample, taken before nivolumab and TIL therapy. Source: blood, taken at baseline. The gene calls are TRBV27 and TRBJ1-2; 8 bases fit TRBD1. This receptor was identified in a person aged 25 to 80 with non-small cell lung cancer. The CDR3 bases are TGTGCCAGCAGTTTTGGTCGGGGACAGGAGTGGGGCTACACCTTC. Its protein product is CASSFGRGQEWGYTF.